This section outlines one T cell receptor (beta chain) sequence together with its context. The data are from a study of T cell responses to AZD1222 COVID-19 vaccine. The data were produced by immunoSEQ multiplex PCR, yet TCRdb's version contains in-frame clones alone and is incomplete. The sample has more than 150,000 clones, less than 95% seen once. Germline CDR1 reads LGHNA; CDR2 reads YNFKEQ. CDR3 length: 16 amino acids. J gave up 5 bases and V 0 bases, and 5 bases lay outside the gene matches. The source material was peripheral blood, sampled on day 0 of AZD1222 vaccination. The chain employs TRBV4-2 and TRBJ2-1; TRBD2 matches 9 bases. The receptor was isolated from an adult in good health. CDR3 coding DNA: TGTGCCAGCAGCCAAGAAGGCGGGGGGGCCGACAATGAGCAGTTCTTC. Residues: CASSQEGGGADNEQFF.